This T cell receptor beta chain was captured by sequencing in a study of vaccination effects on CD4 cells after COVID-19. In this sample, this clone turned up a few times. What it binds is unknown. J gave up 4 bases and V 6 bases, and 7 bases lay outside the gene matches. From germline, CDR1 is MNHNY and CDR2 SVGAGI (reference sequence). This CDR3 has 14 amino acids. Clones were sequenced by immunoSEQ multiplex PCR, and TCRdb holds only the in-frame ones, with some missing. The table has roughly 25,000 clones, 69% seen once; the top ten hold around 19%. Prior to sequencing, the ViraFEST assay stimulated PBMC with viral peptide pools, which expanded the antigen-specific CD4+ T cells. Scientists isolated CD4+ T cells after a roughly 10-day culture period ended. The person's infection with SARS-CoV-2, confirmed by PCR, took place between March and December 2020.

This sequence originates from a human donor who had a prior SARS-CoV-2 infection. This chain joins TRBV6-6 and TRBJ1-1; 8 bases fit TRBD1. The sequences come from CD4+ T cells from PBMCs cultured with SARS-CoV-2 spike peptides, collected before COVID-19 vaccination. The CDR3 protein is CASRDRGPITEAFF. In DNA form, the CDR3 reads TGTGCCAGCAGAGACAGGGGTCCCATCACTGAAGCTTTCTTT.